The 22 T cell receptor beta chains below come from one sample, sequenced in a study of blood T cell repertoires in COVID-19. Sequencing was performed with immunoSEQ multiplex PCR; in TCRdb, only in-frame clones are kept and a portion is missing. The sample gives tens of thousands of clones, over 70% of which show up once; around a third is in the top ten. The material sequenced was peripheral blood. Receptors originate from a woman older than 75 with acute or convalescent COVID-19.

J is TRBJ1-5 and V is TRBV27; unclear D gene. From germline, CDR1 is MNHEY and CDR2 SMNVEV (reference sequence). The CDR3 loop spans 14 amino acids. V shed 2 bases and J shed 3 bases, with 8 bases lying between them. The CDR3 loop reads CASSLGLSNQPQHF. In nucleotides, the CDR3 is TGTGCCAGCAGTTTAGGACTCTCCAATCAGCCCCAGCATTTT.

This chain links TRBV27 with TRBJ1-2; D gene uncertain. Germline CDR1 and CDR2: MNHEY and SMNVEV (reference sequence). This CDR3 spans 12 amino acids. Deletions cut 3 bases from V and 8 bases from J, with 10 bases between. The chain's CDR3 is CASSFRGRGYTF. CDR3 bases: TGTGCCAGCAGTTTCCGCGGGCGAGGCTACACCTTC.

This sequence joins TRBV30 and TRBJ1-3, with 7 nucleotides matching TRBD1. The CDR3 sequence is 15 residues long. Germline loops: CDR1 GTSNPN, CDR2 SVGIG (reference sequence). V was pared by 0 bases and J by 3 bases, with 5 bases of the junction left unmatched. The CDR3 region has the DNA TGTGCCTGGAGTGTACAGGACAGGCTTGGAAACACCATATATTTT. Translation: CAWSVQDRLGNTIYF. Using reference TRBV30 and TRBJ1-3 for the parts outside the CDR3, the full variable domain is SQTIHQWPATLVQPVGSPLSLECTVEGTSNPNLYWYRQAAGRGLQLLFYSVGIGQISSEVPQNLSASRPQDRQFILSSKKLLLSDSGFYLCAWSVQDRLGNTIYFGEGSWLTVV.

V gene TRBV6-5 combines with J gene TRBJ1-5; 8 bases align to TRBD1. Germline V gene lookup returns CDR1 MNHEY and CDR2 SVGAGI. The CDR3 covers 14 residues. CDR3 protein: CVAAGGAGNQPQHF. The CDR3 DNA sequence: TGTGTCGCGGCAGGGGGCGCGGGAAATCAGCCCCAGCATTTT.

V and J are TRBV15 and TRBJ2-1; 11 bases are shared with TRBD2. The CDR3 length is 16 residues. Trimming removed 3 bases from V and 7 bases from J; junction bases left unmatched: 8. CDR1 and CDR2 from the germline V gene are LNHNV and YYDKDF (reference sequence). CDR3 sequence (DNA): TGTGCCACCAGCAGGGAACTAGCGGGAGTGGGGAATGAGCAGTTCTTC. This codes for CATSRELAGVGNEQFF.

This clone was counted a few times. The chain uses TRBV18 and TRBJ2-3; 12 nucleotides match TRBD2. The CDR3 has 17 amino acids. V shed 1 base and J 5 bases; nucleotides not matched to a gene: 7. Germline lookup yields CDR1 KGHSH and CDR2 LQKENI. The CDR3 sequence is CASSPQTSGRSLDTQYF. CDR3 nucleotides: TGTGCCAGCTCACCACAAACTAGCGGGAGGAGTCTAGATACGCAGTATTTT. The variable domain in full, with the rest retrieved from reference TRBV18 and TRBJ2-3, is NAGVMQNPRHLVRRRGQEARLRCSPMKGHSHVYWYRQLPEEGLKFMVYLQKENIIDESGMPKERFSAEFPKEGPSILRIQQVVRGDSAAYFCASSPQTSGRSLDTQYFGPGTRLTVL.

V gene TRBV18 combines with J gene TRBJ1-2; a weak D match, TRBD1 (6 bases). V shed 2 bases and J shed 4 bases, with 14 bases lying between them. Germline CDR1 is KGHSH and CDR2 is LQKENI. This CDR3 comprises 15 residues. The CDR3 spells CASSPAGTTSYGYTF. In DNA form, the CDR3 reads TGTGCCAGCTCACCAGCCGGGACAACTTCCTATGGCTACACCTTC.

The chain links TRBV3-1 (or the pseudogene TRBV3-2) to TRBJ1-2, with D possibly matching TRBD1 (5 bases). This CDR3 spans 12 amino acids. Germline CDR1 LGHDT, CDR2 YNNKEL (reference sequence). Trimming left V 7 bases short and J 10 bases short, with 16 bases between. The CDR3 loop reads CASISRRQIYTF. In DNA form, the CDR3 reads TGTGCCAGCATTTCCAGACGACAGATCTACACCTTC.

In its sample, this clone was seen a few times. The V and J genes are TRBV13 and TRBJ1-3; no clear D. The length of the CDR3 is 13 residues. The germline V gene has CDR1 PRHDT and CDR2 FYEKMQ (reference sequence). V was trimmed by 1 base and J by 4 bases, leaving 5 bases between them. Written as DNA, the CDR3 is TGTGCCAGCAGCTTAGATGAGGGAAACACCATATATTTT. Translating it yields CASSLDEGNTIYF.

The chain couples TRBV9 to TRBJ2-5; possibly TRBD1 for D (5 bases). Trimming removed 0 bases from V and 5 bases from J, with 14 bases in between. The CDR3 covers 15 residues. The germline V gene has CDR1 SGDLS and CDR2 YYNGEE. The CDR3 is CASSVGLGVEETQYF. The CDR3 nucleotides are TGTGCCAGCAGCGTAGGATTAGGGGTCGAGGAGACCCAGTACTTC.

This clone was seen once. The chain carries TRBV28 and TRBJ2-3, with D tentatively TRBD2 (6 bases). V lost 5 bases to trimming and J lost 4 bases, with 10 bases between them. CDR3 length: 13 residues. Germline V lookup: CDR1 MDHEN, CDR2 SYDVKM. The CDR3 DNA reads TGTGCCAGCAGTATCCGGGAGTCAGATACGCAGTATTTT. Encoded protein: CASSIRESDTQYF.

The gene calls are TRBV5-1 and TRBJ2-5, with D perhaps TRBD2 (5 bases). The CDR3 has 16 residues. Germline CDR1 and CDR2: SGHRS and YFSETQ. Between the trimmed V and J ends, which lost 0 bases and 3 bases, there was a span of 15 bases. CDR3 in DNA: TGCGCCAGCAGCTTGGGTCAGAGATGGGGAGAAGAGACCCAGTACTTC. Amino acid sequence: CASSLGQRWGEETQYF.

V is TRBV30 and J is TRBJ1-1, with unresolved D. In germline, CDR1 is GTSNPN, CDR2 SVGIG (reference sequence). The CDR3 is made up of 14 amino acids. Trimming removed 0 bases from V and 2 bases from J, with 10 bases in between. CDR3 loop: CAWSVQSINTEAFF. CDR3 coding DNA: TGTGCCTGGAGTGTACAATCGATAAACACTGAAGCTTTCTTT.

The chain is built from TRBV19 and TRBJ1-3, with D hard to call. Germline lookup yields CDR1 LNHDA and CDR2 SQIVND (reference sequence). The CDR3 extends over 15 amino acids. Between the trimmed V and J ends, which lost 3 bases and 3 bases, there was a span of 12 bases. DNA for the CDR3: TGTGCCAGTAGTATTTCGGGAATTGATGGAAACACCATATATTTT. Encoded protein: CASSISGIDGNTIYF.

Of note for this clone: Germline and junction disagree at one end, which may indicate a read error. The chain employs TRBV11-2 and TRBJ1-1, with D perhaps matching TRBD1 (5 bases). The CDR3 covers 18 residues. CDR1 SGHAT and CDR2 FQNNGV come from the germline V gene. CDR3 nucleotides: TGTGCCAGCAGCGCCCCGTCCCGCCGACAGAATAGGAACGCTGAAGCTTTCTTT. The encoded protein is CASSAPSRRQNRNAEAFF.

The chain is built from TRBV7-8 and TRBJ2-1; D unclear. CDR1 and CDR2 from the germline V gene are SGHVS and FQNEAQ. The V gene lost 5 bases and the J gene lost 0 bases, with 11 bases spanning the gap. CDR3 length: 15 residues. CDR3 nucleotide sequence: TGTGCCAGCAGCAGGCGGATTAGCTCCTACAATGAGCAGTTCTTC. Translation gives CASSRRISSYNEQFF.

The chain carries TRBV29-1 and TRBJ1-4, with 8 nucleotides matching TRBD1. The CDR3 is made up of 12 amino acids. V lost 7 bases and J lost 8; bases outside the gene matches: 6. CDR1 is SQVTM and CDR2 is ANQGSEA in the germline V gene. DNA for the CDR3: TGCAGCGGCCAGGGGGCGGGAGAAAAACTGTTTTTT. Its protein is CSGQGAGEKLFF.

J is TRBJ1-1 and V is TRBV10-1; D remains ambiguous. V lost 4 bases, J lost 10 bases, and 16 bases lay in between. Germline loops: CDR1 WNHNN, CDR2 SYGVQD (reference sequence). The CDR3 covers 13 residues. The CDR3 protein is CASSATEGAGAFF. The CDR3 DNA sequence: TGCGCCAGCAGTGCCACAGAGGGTGCGGGAGCTTTCTTT.

The chain carries TRBV9 and TRBJ2-7; the D is unclear. V was clipped by 0 bases and J by 7 bases, with 8 bases between them. The length of the CDR3 is 12 residues. Germline V gene lookup returns CDR1 SGDLS and CDR2 YYNGEE. The DNA of the CDR3 is TGTGCCAGCAGCGTAGAGAGAGGAGAGCAGTACTTC. It codes for CASSVERGEQYF.

This clone has just one count. The V call is TRBV18, the J call TRBJ1-1, with 7 bases that match TRBD1. The trim removed 1 base at V and 14 bases at J, leaving 7 bases unmatched. The V gene's germline CDR1 is KGHSH and CDR2 LQKENI. The CDR3 contains 12 residues. CDR3: CASSPLEGALFF. The CDR3 DNA follows: TGTGCCAGCTCACCACTCGAGGGGGCCCTCTTCTTT.

The V call is TRBV9, the J call TRBJ1-1, with 12 bases identical to TRBD1. Germline V gives CDR1 SGDLS, CDR2 YYNGEE. J lost 0 bases, V lost 4 bases, and 4 bases had no gene match. The CDR3 length is 16 residues. This CDR3 reads CASSPRDRGLNTEAFF. In nucleotides, the CDR3 is TGTGCCAGCAGCCCCCGGGACAGGGGGCTGAACACTGAAGCTTTCTTT.

V is TRBV15 and J is TRBJ2-5, with D unclear. V was shortened by 0 bases and J by 4 bases, with 9 bases between the two germline ends. This CDR3 is built from 14 residues. The germline V gene has CDR1 LNHNV and CDR2 YYDKDF (reference sequence). The CDR3 loop is CATSRDMAGETQYF. CDR3 DNA: TGTGCCACCAGCAGAGATATGGCAGGAGAGACCCAGTACTTC.